This TCR beta chain was sequenced for a study of blood T cell repertoires in COVID-19. Study overall: In each case, the material was cDNA or gDNA derived from T cells, B-cell-depleted T cells, or PBMCs.

Some clones are missing from TCRdb's copy, which holds only in-frame ones; the method was immunoSEQ multiplex PCR. The table includes some 140,000 clones, about four fifths detected once. The CDR3 is 17 amino acids. Deletions cut 5 bases from V and 2 bases from J, with 20 bases between. Germline lookup yields CDR1 SGHTA and CDR2 FQGNSA. The source material was PBMCs or T cells enriched from blood (not recorded which). The chain has TRBV7-2 and TRBJ2-3; tentative D call: TRBD2 (6 bases). This TCR was recovered from a man aged 50 to 59 who had recovered from COVID-19. CDR3 region: CASSRFRSGENTDTQYF. Here the CDR3 DNA reads TGTGCCAGCAGCCGGTTTAGGTCGGGGGAGAACACAGATACGCAGTATTTT. The variable domain in full, completed from reference TRBV7-2 and TRBJ2-3, reads GAGVSQSPSNKVTEKGKDVELRCDPISGHTALYWYRQSLGQGLEFLIYFQGNSAPDKSGLPSDRFSAERTGGSVSTLTIQRTQQEDSAVYLCASSRFRSGENTDTQYFGPGTRLTVL.